One and the same sample provided the 6 T cell receptor beta chains below, sequenced in a study of naive and memory T cell subsets. The beta constant-region primer was an equimolar mix of two oligonucleotides covering TRBC1 and TRBC2. TCRdb re-analysed the UMI-ligation and nested PCR reads in MiXCR, keeping a single row per CDR3 protein. The sample has about 150,000 distinct CDR3 sequences; 15% to 20% are singletons. Source material: naive CD4+ T cells from blood. These receptors came from a human donor in good health.

The V gene is TRBV4-3, the J gene TRBJ2-1; D is unclear. With 0 bases removed from V and 0 bases from J, the gap between germline ends came to 9 bases. Looked up from germline, CDR1 is LGHNA and CDR2 is YSLEER. The CDR3 totals 16 residues. DNA for the CDR3: TGCGCCAGCAGCCAAGAAACGGCAAGCTCCTACAATGAGCAGTTCTTC. Its protein product is CASSQETASSYNEQFF.

This clonotype appeared many times. This chain uses TRBV27 with TRBJ2-1, with D perhaps matching TRBD2 (5 bases). The CDR3 consists of 14 residues. Germline CDR1 and CDR2: MNHEY and SMNVEV (reference sequence). Between the trimmed V and J ends, which lost 4 bases and 4 bases, there was a span of 11 bases. CDR3 residues: CASSWERPYNEQFF. In DNA form, the CDR3 reads TGTGCCAGCAGTTGGGAGCGGCCTTACAATGAGCAGTTCTTC.

This clonotype showed up just a few times. This rearrangement joins TRBV28 to TRBJ1-1; D is possibly TRBD1 (6 bases). The V and J ends lost 5 bases and 5 bases respectively, with 18 bases between them. The CDR3 contains 15 residues. Germline-derived CDR1 and CDR2 are MDHEN and SYDVKM. CDR3 nucleotides: TGTGCCAGCAGTCCAGGAGGGGGACTGGATACTGAAGCTTTCTTT. Encoded protein: CASSPGGGLDTEAFF.

This clonotype was recorded many times. The rearrangement uses TRBV27 and TRBJ2-7, with TRBD2 matching 12 bases. CDR1 is MNHEY and CDR2 is SMNVEV in the germline V gene (reference sequence). The CDR3 runs to 18 residues. V gave up 2 bases and J gave up 2 bases; unmatched junction bases: 10. DNA of the CDR3: TGTGCCAGCAGTTTAGATGGACTAGCGGGGACTTACCCCTACGAGCAGTACTTC. The encoded protein is CASSLDGLAGTYPYEQYF.

J is TRBJ2-1 and V is TRBV18; D may be TRBD1 (6 bases). V lost 6 bases, J lost 5 bases, and 17 bases lay in between. Germline loops: CDR1 KGHSH, CDR2 LQKENI. CDR3 length: 15 residues. The DNA for the CDR3 is TGTGCCAGCTCCTCCGGGACAAATGGAAACAATGAGCAGTTCTTC. Translated, it gives CASSSGTNGNNEQFF.

This chain links TRBV6-6 with TRBJ2-7, with D hard to call. CDR3 length: 12 amino acids. Germline-derived CDR1 and CDR2 are MNHNY and SVGAGI (reference sequence). V lost 5 bases to trimming and J lost 5 bases, with 10 bases between them. CDR3 sequence: CASSAQDHEQYF. The CDR3 bases are TGTGCCAGCAGTGCCCAGGACCACGAGCAGTACTTC.